A selection of T cell receptor beta chains follows, all from one sample in a study of T cell responses to AZD1222 COVID-19 vaccine. The data were produced by immunoSEQ multiplex PCR, yet TCRdb's version contains in-frame clones alone and is incomplete. The table includes 100,000 to 150,000 clones, 75% to 95% detected once. Material: peripheral blood, obtained on day 0 of AZD1222 vaccination. The receptors originated from an adult in good health. Both conserved end residues are part of each CDR3. The D gene is left open where the match is weak. Where a row states a size, it is once, few, many or the class of an expanded clone; other rows omit it.

cdr3_aa | cdr3_nt | j_call | d_call | v_call | clone_size
CASSLPVWETQYF | TGTGCCAGCAGTCTCCCAGTTTGGGAGACCCAGTACTTC | TRBJ2-5 | NA | TRBV28 | NA
CASSIGGTSGRYTQYF | TGTGCCAGTAGTATAGGCGGGACTAGCGGGAGATATACGCAGTATTTT | TRBJ2-3 | TRBD2 | TRBV19 | NA
CAISPSGGPNEKLFF | TGTGCCATCAGTCCTAGTGGGGGCCCTAATGAAAAACTGTTTTTT | TRBJ1-4 | NA | TRBV10-3 | NA
CASSFDGELFF | TGTGCCAGCAGTTTCGACGGGGAGCTGTTTTTT | TRBJ2-2 | NA | TRBV28 | NA
CASSPRAGGTTSTDTQYF | TGTGCCAGCAGCCCCCGAGCGGGAGGTACCACTAGCACAGATACGCAGTATTTT | TRBJ2-3 | TRBD2 | TRBV7-3 | NA
CASSDNFQETQYF | TGCGCCAGCAGTGATAACTTCCAAGAGACCCAGTACTTC | TRBJ2-5 | NA | TRBV10-1 | once
CASSYRDRGDNQPQHF | TGTGCCAGCAGTTACCGGGACAGGGGGGATAATCAGCCCCAGCATTTT | TRBJ1-5 | TRBD1 | TRBV6-5 | NA
CASSERAGLNSPLHF | TGTGCCAGCAGTGAAAGGGCAGGTCTTAATTCACCCCTCCACTTT | TRBJ1-6 | NA | TRBV2 | NA
CASSYHGRSGNTIYF | TGTGCCAGCAGTTACCACGGACGCTCTGGAAACACCATATATTTT | TRBJ1-3 | NA | TRBV6-2/TRBV6-3 | NA
CASRPSSYNEQFF | TGTGCCAGCCGTCCGAGCTCCTACAATGAGCAGTTCTTC | TRBJ2-1 | NA | TRBV19 | NA